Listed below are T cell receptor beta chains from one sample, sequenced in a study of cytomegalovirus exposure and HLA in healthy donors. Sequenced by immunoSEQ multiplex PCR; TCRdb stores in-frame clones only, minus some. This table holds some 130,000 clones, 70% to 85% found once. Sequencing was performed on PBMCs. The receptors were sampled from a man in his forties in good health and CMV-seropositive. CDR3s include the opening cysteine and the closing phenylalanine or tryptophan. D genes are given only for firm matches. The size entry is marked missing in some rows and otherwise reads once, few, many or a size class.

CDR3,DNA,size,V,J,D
CASSLLSDTQYF,TGTGCCAGCAGCTTACTTTCAGATACGCAGTATTTT,NA,TRBV7-9,TRBJ2-3,NA
CASSPTSGSTDTQYF,TGTGCCAGCTCCCCGACTAGCGGAAGCACAGATACGCAGTATTTT,NA,TRBV18,TRBJ2-3,TRBD2
CASSLNRGFNEQFF,TGTGCCAGCAGCTTAAACAGGGGATTTAATGAGCAGTTCTTC,NA,TRBV7-2,TRBJ2-1,TRBD1
CASTVAGVTYEQYF,TGTGCCAGCACCGTCGCGGGAGTGACTTACGAGCAGTACTTC,NA,TRBV11-2,TRBJ2-7,TRBD2
CASSFSQGRSDTQYF,TGTGCCAGCAGCTTCAGTCAGGGGCGGTCAGATACGCAGTATTTT,once,TRBV5-4,TRBJ2-3,NA
CASSQGGRNYGYTF,TGTGCCAGCAGCCAAGGAGGCAGAAACTATGGCTACACCTTC,NA,TRBV5-6,TRBJ1-2,NA
CASSPWLGRGNYEQYF,TGCGCCAGCAGCCCCTGGCTGGGGCGGGGGAACTACGAGCAGTACTTC,NA,TRBV4-1,TRBJ2-7,TRBD2
CASSPAGGSPYNEQFF,TGCGCCAGCAGCCCCGCCGGGGGGAGTCCTTACAATGAGCAGTTCTTC,NA,TRBV5-1,TRBJ2-1,TRBD2
CASSYPSGRNNEQFF,TGTGCCAGCAGTTACCCTAGCGGGAGAAACAATGAGCAGTTCTTC,once,TRBV6-6,TRBJ2-1,TRBD2
CSVSLAGVEQFF,TGCAGCGTTTCACTAGCGGGAGTTGAGCAGTTCTTC,NA,TRBV29-1,TRBJ2-1,TRBD2
CAWSVRRADTGELFF,TGTGCCTGGAGTGTCCGGCGGGCCGACACCGGGGAGCTGTTTTTT,NA,TRBV30,TRBJ2-2,NA
CASSSGGNYGYTF,TGCGCCAGCAGCTCCGGGGGTAACTATGGCTACACCTTC,once,TRBV5-1,TRBJ1-2,NA
CASSLSWTSGFGEQYF,TGTGCCAGCAGCCTCTCGTGGACTAGCGGGTTTGGCGAGCAGTACTTC,NA,TRBV4-2,TRBJ2-7,TRBD2
CAWSSTSGGPYYGYTF,TGTGCCTGGAGTTCGACCTCGGGGGGACCTTACTATGGCTACACCTTC,NA,TRBV30,TRBJ1-2,NA
CASSLTGPMNTEAFF,TGTGCCAGCAGCCTAACAGGGCCTATGAACACTGAAGCTTTCTTT,NA,TRBV7-9,TRBJ1-1,NA
CASSLDFGLTNTEAFF,TGCGCCAGCAGCTTGGACTTCGGACTCACGAACACTGAAGCTTTCTTT,NA,TRBV5-1,TRBJ1-1,NA
CAISERGWAPKF,TGTGCCATCAGTGAGCGGGGGTGGGCCCCCAAATTT,NA,TRBV10-3,TRBJ2-2,NA
CASSYTSGYEQYF,TGTGCCAGCAGTTATACTAGCGGATACGAGCAGTACTTC,NA,TRBV6-5,TRBJ2-7,TRBD2
CASSFRPERLTDTQYF,TGTGCCAGCAGCTTCCGGCCGGAGCGGCTCACAGATACGCAGTATTTT,NA,TRBV21-1,TRBJ2-3,NA
CASSPDRDYGYTF,TGTGCCAGCAGTCCCGACAGGGACTATGGCTACACCTTC,NA,TRBV7-9,TRBJ1-2,TRBD1
CASSLAIPTGVGNTIYF,TGTGCCAGCAGCTTAGCCATTCCGACAGGGGTCGGGAACACCATATATTTT,NA,TRBV11-2,TRBJ1-3,TRBD1
CASSSTGLANYGYTF,TGTGCCAGTAGTTCGACAGGGTTGGCTAACTATGGCTACACCTTC,NA,TRBV19,TRBJ1-2,TRBD1
CASSPGGYSNQPQHF,TGTGCCAGCTCACCCGGAGGATATAGCAATCAGCCCCAGCATTTT,NA,TRBV18,TRBJ1-5,NA
CASSIVGAGEQYF,TGTGCCAGTAGTATCGTTGGCGCCGGGGAGCAGTACTTC,NA,TRBV19,TRBJ2-5,NA
CSVEGAAYEQYF,TGCAGCGTTGAAGGGGCAGCCTACGAGCAGTACTTC,NA,TRBV29-1,TRBJ2-7,NA
CASSWGNSYEQYF,TGCGCCAGCAGTTGGGGCAACTCCTACGAGCAGTACTTC,NA,TRBV10-2,TRBJ2-7,NA
CASSRDRAPYYEQYF,TGTGCCAGCAGTCGTGACAGGGCGCCGTACTACGAGCAGTACTTC,NA,TRBV6-6,TRBJ2-7,TRBD1
CSARQDTEAFF,TGCAGTGCTAGACAGGACACTGAAGCTTTCTTT,NA,TRBV20-1,TRBJ1-1,NA
CASSPRGGADTGELFF,TGTGCCAGCAGCCCTAGGGGGGGGGCTGACACCGGGGAGCTGTTTTTT,NA,TRBV7-7,TRBJ2-2,NA
CALTHSPTDTQYF,TGTGCCCTCACCCACTCCCCCACAGATACGCAGTATTTT,NA,TRBV6-1,TRBJ2-3,NA
CATSKGPTGYNEQFF,TGTGCCACCAGCAAGGGACCCACAGGGTACAATGAGCAGTTCTTC,NA,TRBV15,TRBJ2-1,NA
CAISVALGGYTF,TGTGCCATCAGTGTAGCTCTTGGCGGCTACACCTTC,NA,TRBV10-3,TRBJ1-2,NA
CASSFLPGDYNEQFF,TGCGCCAGCAGCTTCCTGCCGGGAGACTACAATGAGCAGTTCTTC,NA,TRBV5-1,TRBJ2-1,NA
CASSYRTSGRNEQYF,TGTGCCAGCAGTTACCGGACTAGCGGGAGGAATGAGCAGTACTTC,NA,TRBV6-5,TRBJ2-7,TRBD2
CASSLGDRGRNTIYF,TGCGCCAGCAGCTTGGGGGACAGGGGAAGAAACACCATATATTTT,NA,TRBV5-1,TRBJ1-3,TRBD1
CASSGGLASYNEQFF,TGTGCCAGCAGCGGGGGACTAGCTTCCTACAATGAGCAGTTCTTC,NA,TRBV9,TRBJ2-1,TRBD2
CASSLGRLGTGPAVLTF,TGTGCCAGCAGCTTAGGGAGGTTGGGGACAGGCCCCGCCGTCCTGACTTTC,NA,TRBV11-3,TRBJ2-6,TRBD1
CASSQGRYTEAFF,TGTGCCAGCAGCCAGGGAAGGTACACTGAAGCTTTCTTT,once,TRBV5-4,TRBJ1-1,NA
CASSDLSTAGLEKLFF,TGTGCCAGCAGTGACCTTTCCACGGCAGGGCTTGAAAAACTGTTTTTT,NA,TRBV25-1,TRBJ1-4,NA
CASSLWSGTGTDTQYF,TGTGCCAGCAGCCTGTGGTCCGGGACAGGGACAGATACGCAGTATTTT,NA,TRBV4-2,TRBJ2-3,TRBD1
CASSSRARNTIYF,TGCGCCAGCAGCTCCAGGGCCCGAAACACCATATATTTT,NA,TRBV5-1,TRBJ1-3,NA
CASSEYDGAQETQYF,TGTGCCAGCAGTGAATACGACGGAGCACAAGAGACCCAGTACTTC,NA,TRBV25-1,TRBJ2-5,NA
CSVADGGAGKLFF,TGCAGCGTTGCGGACGGGGGAGCAGGAAAACTGTTTTTT,NA,TRBV29-1,TRBJ1-4,NA
CASSVVASGQETQYF,TGTGCCAGCAGCGTAGTGGCTAGCGGGCAAGAGACCCAGTACTTC,NA,TRBV9,TRBJ2-5,TRBD2
CASSSPRGSGELFF,TGCGCCAGCAGCTCTCCCAGGGGTTCCGGGGAGCTGTTTTTT,NA,TRBV4-1,TRBJ2-2,NA
CAWSVAGDYGYTF,TGTGCCTGGAGTGTGGCCGGAGACTATGGCTACACCTTC,NA,TRBV30,TRBJ1-2,NA
CASSTGQGAGFTEAFF,TGCGCCAGCAGCACCGGACAGGGGGCGGGGTTCACTGAAGCTTTCTTT,NA,TRBV5-1,TRBJ1-1,TRBD1
CASSEIRQGGYGYTF,TGTGCCAGCAGTGAAATCCGGCAGGGAGGATATGGCTACACCTTC,NA,TRBV6-1,TRBJ1-2,NA
CASSGLGLRAQTQYF,TGTGCCAGCAGTGGACTAGGTCTCAGGGCGCAGACCCAGTACTTC,NA,TRBV2,TRBJ2-5,NA
CASGGTETQYF,TGTGCCAGCGGCGGGACGGAGACCCAGTACTTC,NA,TRBV5-8,TRBJ2-5,NA
CASSSIDMALGYGYTF,TGCGCCAGCAGCTCAATTGACATGGCCTTGGGCTATGGCTACACCTTC,NA,TRBV5-1,TRBJ1-2,NA
CASSYSTGGYEQYF,TGTGCCAGCAGTTACTCGACAGGGGGGTACGAGCAGTACTTC,few,TRBV6-6,TRBJ2-7,TRBD1
CAIASGGYNEQFF,TGTGCCATCGCTAGCGGGGGCTACAATGAGCAGTTCTTC,NA,TRBV7-9,TRBJ2-1,TRBD2
CASTDYSLATDTQYF,TGTGCCAGCACCGACTACTCACTCGCCACAGATACGCAGTATTTT,NA,TRBV7-9,TRBJ2-3,NA